The 15 T cell receptor beta chains given below trace back to one sample, sequenced in a study of tissue T cells after allogeneic stem cell transplantation. Profiled with immunoSEQ multiplex PCR; TCRdb holds only in-frame clones, not every one. The table includes 4,500 to 5,000 clones, 31% detected once. The time point denotes: mouse harvest day 14 after allogeneic transplant. Tail vein injection delivered 10^7 T-cell-depleted bone marrow cells and 10^6 splenic CD5+ T cells. Sequencing was done on a sample of skin. The receptors stem from a female BALB/c mouse given C57BL/6 T cells with graft-versus-host disease after an allogeneic hematopoietic cell transplant.

The count of this clone is one. The listed genes are named as in mouse. The read ends 1 residue early relative to the CDR3; the germline J gene fills the gap. V and J are TRBV24 and TRBJ2-7, with no clear D. The V and J ends lost 1 base and 4 bases respectively, with 8 bases between them. The CDR3 runs 13 residues. The germline CDR1 and CDR2 sequences are KGHTA and FRNEEI. The CDR3 sequence: CASSLSPAYEQYF. Incomplete CDR3 DNA: TGTGCCAGCAGTCTGTCTCCAGCTTATGAACAGTAC.

Note on this clone: Germline and genes: mouse. The observed sequence ends 1 residue before the CDR3 terminus, with the missing tail filled in from the germline J gene. The chain joins TRBV5 to TRBJ2-7, with 8 bases identical to TRBD2. Looked up from germline, CDR1 is LGHNA and CDR2 is YNLKQL (reference sequence). V lost 1 base, J lost 5 bases, and 4 bases stayed unmatched. The CDR3 is 14 residues long. This CDR3 is CASSQGGGRDEQYF. CDR3 DNA (partial): TGTGCCAGCAGCCAAGGGGGGGGGCGCGATGAACAGTAC.

This clone was counted between two and nine times. The genes are named according to mouse. The read is 1 residue too short to cover the CDR3 end, so that end is filled in from the germline J gene. J is TRBJ2-7 and V is TRBV26; 10 bases line up with TRBD1. Germline-derived CDR1 and CDR2 are KGHPV and FQNQEV (reference sequence). The CDR3 loop spans 14 amino acids. V trimming: 3 bases; J trimming: 4 bases; junction bases outside the gene matches: 3. The CDR3 protein is CASSLWTGGYEQYF. CDR3 DNA, as far as it was read: TGTGCCAGCAGTCTCTGGACAGGGGGGTATGAACAGTAC.

About this clone: The listed genes are named as in mouse. The DNA ends 1 residue before the CDR3 does, and the rest of the CDR3 is filled in from the germline J gene. The chain joins TRBV2 to TRBJ2-5, with 8 bases that match TRBD2. Germline values: CDR1 LGHNA, CDR2 YSYQKL. Trimming cost V 1 base and J 5 bases; bases outside gene matches: 2. This CDR3 comprises 14 residues. CDR3 DNA (partial): TGTGCCAGCAGCCAAGTTACTGGGGGAGACACCCAGTAC. This translates into CASSQVTGGDTQY. The entire CDR3 reads CASSQVTGGDTQYF.

As regards this clone: Genes and germline come from the mouse. The read falls 1 residue short of the CDR3 end, and the missing part is taken from the germline J gene. The rearrangement uses TRBV13-2 and TRBJ1-4, with 8 bases matching TRBD1. After removal of 1 base from V and 4 bases from J, the junction contained 3 bases not matched to a gene. Germline V CDR1 and CDR2: NNHNN, SYGAGS (reference sequence). The CDR3 extends over 15 amino acids. CDR3 DNA, as far as it was read: TGTGCCAGCGGTGATCTGACAGGGGACAACGAAAGATTATTT. Protein: CASGDLTGDNERLF. The full CDR3 protein reads CASGDLTGDNERLFF.

This clone was seen more than once but under ten times. All gene names here are mouse names. The read ends 1 residue before the CDR3 terminus; that terminus is restored from the germline J gene. This chain connects TRBV12-2 to TRBJ1-2, with D maybe TRBD1 (5 bases). V gave up 1 base and J gave up 4 bases, with 6 bases separating them. Germline CDR1 is SGHLS and CDR2 is HYDKME. This CDR3 contains 12 residues. Incomplete CDR3 DNA: TGTGCCAGCTCTCTTGGGGGCTCCGACTACACC. It encodes CASSLGGSDYT. The whole CDR3 region reads CASSLGGSDYTF.

This clone showed up just a few times. The genes and germline here are from mouse. Read data end 1 residue before the CDR3 end; the end is taken from the germline J gene. The chain links TRBV26 to TRBJ1-1, with a tentative D call TRBD1 (5 bases). V lost 2 bases to trimming and J lost 1 base, with 5 bases between them. The germline gives CDR1 KGHPV, CDR2 FQNQEV (reference sequence). This CDR3 spans 13 amino acids. CDR3 in amino acids: CASSLRGNTEVFF. The covered CDR3 bases are TGTGCCAGCAGTCTGAGGGGGAACACAGAAGTCTTC.

Concerning this clone: Gene names are the mouse ones. The CDR3 goes on 1 residue after the read ends, and that part is filled in from the germline J gene. This rearrangement joins TRBV3 to TRBJ2-7; TRBD2 aligns across 11 bases. The CDR3 contains 14 residues. Trimming cost V 5 bases and J 3 bases; bases outside gene matches: 3. The V gene's germline CDR1 is SNHLY and CDR2 FYNGKV (reference sequence). CDR3 DNA, as far as it was read: TGTGCCAGCAGCGCGGGACTGGGGGTCTATGAACAGTAC. Its protein is CASSAGLGVYEQY. The complete CDR3 reads CASSAGLGVYEQYF.

About this clone: Genes and germline are mouse. The read ends 1 residue early relative to the CDR3; the germline J gene fills the gap. J is TRBJ1-1 and V is TRBV5; weak D call: TRBD1 (5 bases). The V and J ends lost 1 base and 10 bases respectively, with 7 bases between them. The CDR3 consists of 11 residues. Germline loops: CDR1 LGHNA, CDR2 YNLKQL (reference sequence). The part of the CDR3 DNA that was read is TGTGCCAGCAGCCAAGTGGGGGGAGTCTTC. Amino acid sequence: CASSQVGGVF. The CDR3 reads in full as CASSQVGGVFF.

Judged by abundance, this clone is large. Germline and genes: mouse. The CDR3 goes on 1 residue after the read ends, and that part is filled in from the germline J gene. V gene TRBV13-1 combines with J gene TRBJ2-7; 12 bases map to TRBD2. The CDR3 consists of 15 residues. V dropped 3 bases and J dropped 0; count of bases not matched to a gene: 1. CDR1 is NSHNY, CDR2 SYGAGN, per germline. Partial CDR3 DNA: TGTGCCAGCAGTGGACTGGGGGGGCGCTCCTATGAACAGTAC. It translates to CASSGLGGRSYEQY. The whole CDR3 is CASSGLGGRSYEQYF.

About this clone itself: The genes are named according to mouse. The read ends 1 residue early relative to the CDR3; the germline J gene fills the gap. The rearrangement links TRBV4 to TRBJ2-1; tentative D call: TRBD1 (8 bases). CDR1 is LGHDT and CDR2 is YNNKQL in the germline V gene (reference sequence). This CDR3 contains 15 residues. The V end was cut by 4 bases, the J end by 7 bases, with 17 bases between. This CDR3 reads CASSSLQGGRAEQFF. The sequenced CDR3 bases are TGTGCCAGCAGCTCCCTACAGGGGGGGAGGGCTGAGCAGTTC.

On this clone: The germline and genes are mouse ones. The CDR3 end falls 1 residue outside the read, so it is completed with the germline J gene. The chain employs TRBV1 and TRBJ2-4, with 10 bases aligning to TRBD2. V lost 3 bases, J lost 0 bases, and 0 bases stayed unmatched. Germline CDR1 NSQYPW, CDR2 LRSPGD (reference sequence). The CDR3 loop spans 15 amino acids. Incomplete CDR3 DNA: TGCACCTGCAGTGCGGGACTGGGGAGTCAAAACACCTTGTAC. It is translated as CTCSAGLGSQNTLY. The CDR3, in full, reads CTCSAGLGSQNTLYF.

By sample share, this clone is medium-sized (0.01 to 0.1%). Any gene name here is a mouse gene name. The CDR3 extends 1 residue past the end of the read, so its final part is completed from the germline J gene. The rearrangement links TRBV5 to TRBJ2-1, with 9 bases fitting TRBD2. This CDR3 is 15 amino acids long. Germline V gene lookup returns CDR1 LGHNA and CDR2 YNLKQL (reference sequence). V trimming: 4 bases; J trimming: 4 bases; junction bases outside the gene matches: 5. The covered CDR3 bases are TGTGCCAGCAGCCCCGACTGGGGGAGATATGCTGAGCAGTTC. This gives the protein CASSPDWGRYAEQF. The whole CDR3 reads CASSPDWGRYAEQFF.

Notes on this clone: The genes are named according to mouse. The CDR3 end lies 1 residue beyond the end of the read and is filled in from the germline J gene. The chain carries TRBV24 and TRBJ2-7; 8 nucleotides align to TRBD2. Germline CDR1 and CDR2: KGHTA and FRNEEI. The CDR3 totals 14 residues. Trimming removed 2 bases from V and 5 bases from J; junction bases left unmatched: 5. Here the CDR3 reads CASSLTGGWNEQYF. CDR3 DNA, as far as it was read: TGTGCCAGCAGTCTGACTGGGGGATGGAATGAACAGTAC.

As regards this clone: The listed genes are named as in mouse. The chain's CDR3 is CASSFGFSGNTLYF. The sequenced part of the CDR3 DNA is TGTGCCAGCAGCTTTGGGTTTTCTGGAAATACGCTCTAT. The V and J genes are TRBV3 and TRBJ1-3; no clear D. The read gets to within 1 residue of the CDR3 end, and the germline J gene fills in the rest. The CDR3 spans 14 residues. V was cut by 3 bases and J by 0 bases, with 6 bases left in between. Per germline, CDR1 SNHLY and CDR2 FYNGKV (reference sequence).